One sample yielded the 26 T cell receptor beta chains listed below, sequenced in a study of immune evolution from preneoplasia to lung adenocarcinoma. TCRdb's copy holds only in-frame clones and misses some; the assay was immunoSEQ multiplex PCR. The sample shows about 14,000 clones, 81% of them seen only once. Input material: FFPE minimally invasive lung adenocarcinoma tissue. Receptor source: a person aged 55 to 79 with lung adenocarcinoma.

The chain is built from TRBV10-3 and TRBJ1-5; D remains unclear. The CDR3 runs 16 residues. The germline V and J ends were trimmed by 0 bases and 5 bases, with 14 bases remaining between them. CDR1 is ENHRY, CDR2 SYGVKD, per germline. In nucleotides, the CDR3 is TGTGCCATCAGTGAGTCTTCTTCCACGGTTGATCAGCCCCAGCATTTT. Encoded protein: CAISESSSTVDQPQHF.

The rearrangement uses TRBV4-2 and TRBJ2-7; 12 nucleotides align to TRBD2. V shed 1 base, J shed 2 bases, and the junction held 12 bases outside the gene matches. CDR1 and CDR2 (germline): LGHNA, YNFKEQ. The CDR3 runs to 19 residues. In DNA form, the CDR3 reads TGTGCCAGCAGCCAAGGACCGCTCCCACTAGCGGGAGGAACCTACGAGCAGTACTTC. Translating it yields CASSQGPLPLAGGTYEQYF.

Written as DNA, the CDR3 is TGTGCCAGTAGTATCTTCGGCAGGGCCAACTATGGCTACACCTTC. Translated, it gives CASSIFGRANYGYTF. The rearrangement links TRBV19 to TRBJ1-2, with D perhaps matching TRBD1 (5 bases). The germline V gene encodes CDR1 LNHDA and CDR2 SQIVND (reference sequence). CDR3 size: 15 residues. Trimming removed 3 bases at V and 2 bases at J, with 13 bases between.

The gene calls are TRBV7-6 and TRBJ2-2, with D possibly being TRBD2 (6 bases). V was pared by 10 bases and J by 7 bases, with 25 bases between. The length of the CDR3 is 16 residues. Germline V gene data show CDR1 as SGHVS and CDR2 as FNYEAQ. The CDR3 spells CATSREGREFIGELFF. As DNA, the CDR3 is TGTGCCACCTCGCGGGAAGGCAGGGAATTTATCGGGGAGCTGTTTTTT.

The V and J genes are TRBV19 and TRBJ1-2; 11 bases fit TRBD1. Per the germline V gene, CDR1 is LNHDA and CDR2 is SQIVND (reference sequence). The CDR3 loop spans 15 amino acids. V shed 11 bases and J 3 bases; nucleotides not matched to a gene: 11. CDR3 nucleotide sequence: TGTGCCTCCTTGGACAGGGGGCGCGGGTACTATGGCTACACCTTC. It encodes CASLDRGRGYYGYTF.

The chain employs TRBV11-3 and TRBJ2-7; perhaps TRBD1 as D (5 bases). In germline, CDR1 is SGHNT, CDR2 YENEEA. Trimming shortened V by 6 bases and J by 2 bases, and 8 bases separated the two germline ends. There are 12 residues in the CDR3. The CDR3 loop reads CASSTGTYEQYF. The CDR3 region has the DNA TGTGCCAGCAGTACAGGCACCTACGAGCAGTACTTC.

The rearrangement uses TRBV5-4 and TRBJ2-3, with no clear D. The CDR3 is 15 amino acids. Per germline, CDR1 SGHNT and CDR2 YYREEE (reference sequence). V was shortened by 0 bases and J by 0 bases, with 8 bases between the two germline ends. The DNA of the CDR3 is TGTGCCAGCAGCTTGGGCCGGTCTAGCACAGATACGCAGTATTTT. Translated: CASSLGRSSTDTQYF.

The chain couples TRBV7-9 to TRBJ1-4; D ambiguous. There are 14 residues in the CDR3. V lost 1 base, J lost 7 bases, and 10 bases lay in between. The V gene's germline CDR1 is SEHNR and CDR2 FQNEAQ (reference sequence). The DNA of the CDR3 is TGTGCCAGCAGCTTAGGGGCAGGTAGTGAAAAACTGTTTTTT. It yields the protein CASSLGAGSEKLFF.

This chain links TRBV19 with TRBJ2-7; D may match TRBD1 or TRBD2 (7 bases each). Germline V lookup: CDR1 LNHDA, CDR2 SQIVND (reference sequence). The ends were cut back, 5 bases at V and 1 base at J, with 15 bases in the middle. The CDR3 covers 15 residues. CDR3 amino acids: CASSSGGENSYEQYF. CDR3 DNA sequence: TGTGCCAGTAGTTCAGGGGGGGAAAATTCCTACGAGCAGTACTTC.

CDR3 residues: CASSLGTNQPQHF. CDR3 bases: TGTGCCAGCTCCCTGGGAACTAATCAGCCCCAGCATTTT. The V and J genes are TRBV6-5 and TRBJ1-5; D ambiguous. This CDR3 is built from 13 residues. Germline CDR1 and CDR2: MNHEY and SVGAGI. Trimming took 8 bases from V and 4 from J, leaving 12 bases between them.

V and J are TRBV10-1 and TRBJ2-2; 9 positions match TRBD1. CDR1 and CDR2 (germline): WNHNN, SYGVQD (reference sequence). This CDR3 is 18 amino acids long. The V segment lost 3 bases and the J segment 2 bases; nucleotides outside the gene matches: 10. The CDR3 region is CASSDEGQGMSNTGELFF. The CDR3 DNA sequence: TGCGCCAGCAGTGATGAGGGACAGGGAATGTCCAACACCGGGGAGCTGTTTTTT.

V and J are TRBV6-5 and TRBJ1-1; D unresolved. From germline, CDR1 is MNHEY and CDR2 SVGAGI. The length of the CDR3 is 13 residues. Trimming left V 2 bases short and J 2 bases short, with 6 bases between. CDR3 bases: TGTGCCAGCAGTTACGGGGATAACACTGAAGCTTTCTTT. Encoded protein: CASSYGDNTEAFF.

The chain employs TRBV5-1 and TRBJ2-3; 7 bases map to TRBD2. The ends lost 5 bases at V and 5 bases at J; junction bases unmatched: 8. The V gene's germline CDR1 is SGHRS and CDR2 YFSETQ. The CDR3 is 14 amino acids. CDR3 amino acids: CASRAGPRGDTQYF. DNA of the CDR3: TGCGCCAGCAGAGCGGGACCCCGTGGAGATACGCAGTATTTT.

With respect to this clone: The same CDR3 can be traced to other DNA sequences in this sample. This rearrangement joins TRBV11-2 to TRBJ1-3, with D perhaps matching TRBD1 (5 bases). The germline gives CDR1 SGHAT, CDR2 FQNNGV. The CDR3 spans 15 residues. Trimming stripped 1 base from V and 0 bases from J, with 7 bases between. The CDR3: CASSLGGYSGNTIYF. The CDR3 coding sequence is TGTGCCAGCAGCTTAGGGGGCTACTCTGGAAACACCATATATTTT.

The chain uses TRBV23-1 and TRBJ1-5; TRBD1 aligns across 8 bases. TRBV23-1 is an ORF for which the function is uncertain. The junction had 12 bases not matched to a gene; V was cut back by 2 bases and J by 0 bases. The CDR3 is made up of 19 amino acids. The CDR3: CASSQARQGPGHSNQPQHF. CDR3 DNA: TGCGCCAGCAGTCAAGCCAGACAGGGGCCCGGTCATAGCAATCAGCCCCAGCATTTT.

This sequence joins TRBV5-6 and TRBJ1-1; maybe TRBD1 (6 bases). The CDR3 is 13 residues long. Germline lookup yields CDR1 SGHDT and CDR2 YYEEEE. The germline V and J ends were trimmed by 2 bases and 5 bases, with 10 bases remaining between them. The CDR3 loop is CASSLNRETEAFF. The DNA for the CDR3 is TGTGCCAGCAGCTTAAACAGGGAGACTGAAGCTTTCTTT. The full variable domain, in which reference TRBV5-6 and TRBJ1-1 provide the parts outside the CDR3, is DAGVTQSPTHLIKTRGQQVTLRCSPKSGHDTVSWYQQALGQGPQFIFQYYEEEERQRGNFPDRFSGHQFPNYSSELNVNALLLGDSALYLCASSLNRETEAFFGQGTRLTVV.

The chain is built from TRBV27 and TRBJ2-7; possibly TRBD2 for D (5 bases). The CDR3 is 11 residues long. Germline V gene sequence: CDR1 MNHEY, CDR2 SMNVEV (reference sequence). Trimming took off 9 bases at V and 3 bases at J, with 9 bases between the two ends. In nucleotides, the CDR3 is TGTGCCAGTCGGGCGGGCTACGAGCAGTACTTC. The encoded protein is CASRAGYEQYF.

The CDR3 sequence: CASSIASSEQYF. The CDR3 DNA reads TGTGCCAGTAGTATAGCCAGTTCCGAGCAGTACTTC. The genes are TRBV19 and TRBJ2-7; D unclear. Germline CDR1 and CDR2: LNHDA and SQIVND (reference sequence). This CDR3 comprises 12 residues. Deletions cut 1 base from V and 6 bases from J, with 7 bases between.

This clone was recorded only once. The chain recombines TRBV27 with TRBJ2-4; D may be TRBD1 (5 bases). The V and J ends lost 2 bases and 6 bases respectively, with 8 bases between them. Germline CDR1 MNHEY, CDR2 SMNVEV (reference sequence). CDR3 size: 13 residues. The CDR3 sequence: CASSLRRGNIQYF. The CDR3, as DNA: TGTGCCAGCAGTTTAAGAAGGGGAAACATTCAGTACTTC.

This CDR3 reads CASSLAPGRNEQFF. In DNA form, the CDR3 reads TGTGCCAGCAGCTTAGCGCCGGGGAGGAATGAGCAGTTCTTC. The chain recombines TRBV7-2 with TRBJ2-1; weak D call: TRBD2 (6 bases). The CDR3 has 14 residues. Germline V gives CDR1 SGHTA, CDR2 FQGNSA. Trimming removed 0 bases from V and 7 bases from J, with 10 bases in between.

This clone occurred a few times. The CDR3 sequence is CAIRKNYEQYF. The CDR3 nucleotides are TGTGCCATTCGAAAGAACTACGAGCAGTACTTC. V usage is TRBV10-3 and J usage is TRBJ2-7; D not certain. The germline V gene encodes CDR1 ENHRY and CDR2 SYGVKD. V lost 9 bases and J lost 3, with 9 bases in between. The CDR3 extends over 11 amino acids.

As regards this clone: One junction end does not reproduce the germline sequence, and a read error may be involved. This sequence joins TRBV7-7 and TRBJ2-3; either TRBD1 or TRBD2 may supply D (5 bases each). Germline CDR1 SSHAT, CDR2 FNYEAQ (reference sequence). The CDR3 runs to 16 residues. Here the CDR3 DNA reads TGTGCTAGCAGCTTAGGGGCTAGCTCGGGGCAAGATACGCAGTATTTT. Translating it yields CASSLGASSGQDTQYF.

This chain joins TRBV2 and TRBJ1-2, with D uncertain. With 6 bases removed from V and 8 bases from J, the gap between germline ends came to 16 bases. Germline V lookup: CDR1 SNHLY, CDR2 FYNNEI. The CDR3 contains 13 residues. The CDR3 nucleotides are TGTGCCAGCAGCCCCTTTGACGTGAGAGGCTACACCTTC. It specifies CASSPFDVRGYTF.

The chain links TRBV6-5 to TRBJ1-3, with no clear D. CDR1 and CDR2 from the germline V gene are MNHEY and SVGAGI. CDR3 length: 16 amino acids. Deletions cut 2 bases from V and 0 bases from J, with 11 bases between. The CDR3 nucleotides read TGTGCCAGCAGTTACGGGAGGGATTACTCTGGAAACACCATATATTTT. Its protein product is CASSYGRDYSGNTIYF.

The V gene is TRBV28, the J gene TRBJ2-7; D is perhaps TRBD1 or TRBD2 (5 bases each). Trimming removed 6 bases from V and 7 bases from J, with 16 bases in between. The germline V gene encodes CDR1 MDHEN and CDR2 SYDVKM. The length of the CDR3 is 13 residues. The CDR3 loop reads CASRLGTGGEQYF. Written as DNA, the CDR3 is TGTGCCAGCAGGCTGGGCACAGGAGGAGAGCAGTACTTC.

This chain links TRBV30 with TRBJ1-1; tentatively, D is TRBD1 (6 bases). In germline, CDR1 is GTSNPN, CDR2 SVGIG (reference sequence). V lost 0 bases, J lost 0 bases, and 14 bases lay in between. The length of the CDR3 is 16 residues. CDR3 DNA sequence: TGTGCCTGGAGTGTTTGGGGGACACTGATGAACACTGAAGCTTTCTTT. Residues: CAWSVWGTLMNTEAFF.